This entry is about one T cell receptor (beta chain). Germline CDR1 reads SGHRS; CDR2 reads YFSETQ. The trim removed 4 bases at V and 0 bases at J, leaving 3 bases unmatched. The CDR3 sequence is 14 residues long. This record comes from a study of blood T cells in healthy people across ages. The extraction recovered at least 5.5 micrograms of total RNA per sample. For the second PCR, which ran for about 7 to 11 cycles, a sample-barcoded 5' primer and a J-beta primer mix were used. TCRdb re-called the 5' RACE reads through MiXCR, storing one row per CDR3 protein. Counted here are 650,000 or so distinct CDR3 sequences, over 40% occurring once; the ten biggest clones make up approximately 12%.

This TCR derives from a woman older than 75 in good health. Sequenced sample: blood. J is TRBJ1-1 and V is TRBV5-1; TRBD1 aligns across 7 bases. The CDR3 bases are TGCGCCAGCAGCCGGGACAGTATGAACACTGAAGCTTTCTTT. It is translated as CASSRDSMNTEAFF.